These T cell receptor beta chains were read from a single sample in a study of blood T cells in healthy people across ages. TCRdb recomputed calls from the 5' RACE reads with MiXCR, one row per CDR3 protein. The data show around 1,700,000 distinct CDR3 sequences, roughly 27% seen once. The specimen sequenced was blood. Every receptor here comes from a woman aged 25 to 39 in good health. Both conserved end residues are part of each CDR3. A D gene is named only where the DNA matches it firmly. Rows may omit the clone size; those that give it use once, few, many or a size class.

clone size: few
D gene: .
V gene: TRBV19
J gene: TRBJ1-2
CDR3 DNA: TGTGCCAGAGGGACCGGCGGGGGATACACCTTC
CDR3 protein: CARGTGGGYTF

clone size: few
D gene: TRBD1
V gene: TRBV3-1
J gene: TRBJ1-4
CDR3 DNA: TGTGCCAGCAGCCAGGGCACAGGGGGTAATGAAAAACTGTTTTTT
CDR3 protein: CASSQGTGGNEKLFF

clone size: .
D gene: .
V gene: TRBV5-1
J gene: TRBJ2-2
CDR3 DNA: TGCGCCAGCGTGCAGGGGGGTACCGGGGAGCTGTTTTTT
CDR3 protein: CASVQGGTGELFF

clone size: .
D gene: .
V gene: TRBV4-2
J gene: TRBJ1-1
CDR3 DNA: TGTGCCAGCAGCCAAGAAATTGGGTCGGCGGGAACCGAAGCTTTCTTT
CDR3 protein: CASSQEIGSAGTEAFF

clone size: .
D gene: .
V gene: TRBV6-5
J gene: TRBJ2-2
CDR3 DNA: TGTGCCAGCCGCCGAGAGGAGGGTAACACCGGGGAGCTGTTTTTT
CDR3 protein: CASRREEGNTGELFF

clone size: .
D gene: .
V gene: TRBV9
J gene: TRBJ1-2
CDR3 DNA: TGTGCCAGCAGCGTCTCTCCCACCGAAAGTGGCTACACCTTC
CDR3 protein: CASSVSPTESGYTF

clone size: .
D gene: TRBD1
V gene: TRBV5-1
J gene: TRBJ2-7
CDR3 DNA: TGCGCCAGCAGCTTGGGGGGGACAGTCGAGCAGTACTTC
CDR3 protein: CASSLGGTVEQYF

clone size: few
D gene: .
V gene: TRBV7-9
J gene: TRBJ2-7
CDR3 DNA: TGTGCCGGCAGTTCTAGCGAGCGCTACGAGCAGTACTTC
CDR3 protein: CAGSSSERYEQYF

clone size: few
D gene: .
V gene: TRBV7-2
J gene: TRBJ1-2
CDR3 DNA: TGTGCCAGCAGCGCAGGACTGGGCGTTCGACTCTATGGCTACACCTTC
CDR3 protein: CASSAGLGVRLYGYTF

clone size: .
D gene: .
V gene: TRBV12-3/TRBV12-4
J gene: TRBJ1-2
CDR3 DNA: TGTGCCAGCAGTTCGAGCGTCCCCGGGACGTCCAGTAATAACTATGGCTACACCTTC
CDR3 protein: CASSSSVPGTSSNNYGYTF

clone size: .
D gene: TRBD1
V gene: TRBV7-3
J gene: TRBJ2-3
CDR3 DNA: TGTGCCAGCAGCTTAGAGGGGGCCACAACAGATACGCAGTATTTT
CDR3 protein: CASSLEGATTDTQYF